The 9 T cell receptor beta chains given below trace back to one sample, sequenced in a study of blood T cell repertoires in COVID-19. This table comes from immunoSEQ multiplex PCR, and its TCRdb copy is limited to in-frame clones, with some not included. Of 270,000 or so clones in the sample, approximately 91% are singletons; the top ten hold about 2.3%. Sequenced material: PBMCs or T cells enriched from blood (not recorded which). The receptors were sampled from a woman aged 40-49 years with acute COVID-19.

The chain combines TRBV9 with TRBJ2-1, with TRBD2 matching 14 bases. V gave up 3 bases and J gave up 8 bases; unmatched junction bases: 4. The CDR3 runs to 15 residues. CDR1 is SGDLS and CDR2 is YYNGEE in the germline V gene. CDR3 coding DNA: TGTGCCAGCAGCGAGGGACTAGCGGGAGATGATGAGCAGTTCTTC. Translation: CASSEGLAGDDEQFF.

Only one count was recorded for this clone. The rearrangement joins TRBV9 to TRBJ1-3; 9 bases fit TRBD1. Germline V lookup: CDR1 SGDLS, CDR2 YYNGEE. With 0 bases clipped from V and 0 bases from J, the junction kept 1 base outside the gene matches. This CDR3 is 16 amino acids long. CDR3: CASSVAGQGSGNTIYF. The CDR3 DNA reads TGTGCCAGCAGCGTAGCGGGACAGGGCTCTGGAAACACCATATATTTT.

About this clone itself: The sample has other DNA sequences that encode this CDR3 too. The gene calls are TRBV19 and TRBJ2-7, with 11 nucleotides matching TRBD1. Germline V lookup: CDR1 LNHDA, CDR2 SQIVND (reference sequence). V lost 3 bases and J lost 6; bases outside the gene matches: 1. The CDR3 has 13 residues. CDR3 in DNA: TGTGCCAGTAGTATTGGGACAGGGGGCGAGCAGTACTTC. As protein: CASSIGTGGEQYF.

The rearrangement links TRBV21-1 to TRBJ2-7; TRBD1 is the table's D call and was not checked against the DNA. TRBV21-1 is noted as a pseudogene. CDR3 length: 15 residues. DNA of the CDR3: TGTGCCAGCAGTCTGAGCCGGCAGGGTCGCTACGAGCAGTACTTC. As protein: CASSLSRQGRYEQYF.

The chain carries TRBV28 and TRBJ2-2; a weak D match, TRBD1 (7 bases). V was cut by 4 bases and J by 6 bases, with 18 bases left in between. Germline CDR1 is MDHEN and CDR2 is SYDVKM. The CDR3 covers 16 residues. The CDR3 here is CASSSTGVSGSGELFF. CDR3 in DNA: TGTGCCAGCAGTTCTACAGGGGTCAGCGGGTCCGGGGAGCTGTTTTTT.

This chain uses TRBV3-1 (or the pseudogene TRBV3-2) with TRBJ2-3; 10 bases match TRBD2. CDR1 is LGHDT, CDR2 YNNKEL, per germline (reference sequence). The CDR3 is 17 residues long. V dropped 2 bases and J dropped 1; count of bases not matched to a gene: 6. The CDR3 protein is CASSQYSGGPRTDTQYF. Here the CDR3 DNA reads TGTGCCAGCAGCCAATATAGCGGGGGGCCCCGCACAGATACGCAGTATTTT.

This clone was found once. The chain joins TRBV28 to TRBJ1-3; D is ambiguous. V dropped 0 bases and J dropped 0 bases, with 9 bases sitting between them. Germline-derived CDR1 and CDR2 are MDHEN and SYDVKM. The length of the CDR3 is 16 residues. The CDR3 protein is CASSLWRSDSGNTIYF. Written as DNA, the CDR3 is TGTGCCAGCAGTTTATGGAGGTCCGACTCTGGAAACACCATATATTTT.

This rearrangement joins TRBV7-9 to TRBJ2-2, with D uncertain. The ends were cut back, 0 bases at V and 0 bases at J, with 11 bases in the middle. CDR1 SEHNR and CDR2 FQNEAQ come from the germline V gene (reference sequence). CDR3 length: 17 amino acids. The CDR3 loop reads CASSLATTVANTGELFF. CDR3 DNA: TGTGCCAGCAGCTTAGCGACGACTGTCGCGAACACCGGGGAGCTGTTTTTT.

The genes are TRBV2 and TRBJ1-2; tentative D call: TRBD1 (6 bases). CDR1 and CDR2 from the germline V gene are SNHLY and FYNNEI. The CDR3 has 14 residues. Between the trimmed V and J ends, which lost 2 bases and 8 bases, there was a span of 15 bases. CDR3 sequence reads: CASSELSGVEGYTF. The CDR3, as DNA: TGTGCCAGCAGTGAACTTTCAGGGGTAGAGGGCTACACCTTC.